What follows are 21 T cell receptor beta chains derived from one specimen sequenced in a study of T-cell memory formation after mild COVID-19. Each CDR3 protein gets one entry after TCRdb re-called the 5' RACE reads with MiXCR. Of under 200,000 distinct CDR3 sequences detected, 11% appear once; the ten largest clones hold roughly 3.8%. The sequencing input was PBMCs or a T cell subset sorted from them (not recorded which). Every receptor here comes from a man aged 18 to 29 who had mild COVID-19 (a few samples of this study predate the infection). Cell type and time point are not known.

This clonotype was picked up a small number of times. The chain combines TRBV20-1 with TRBJ1-4; 8 bases align to TRBD1. Per germline, CDR1 DFQATT and CDR2 SNEGSKA (reference sequence). The CDR3 runs to 14 residues. V shed 0 bases, J shed 10 bases, and the junction held 7 bases outside the gene matches. In DNA form, the CDR3 reads TGCAGTGCTAGAGATTATTCAGGGGGCGGAAAACTGTTTTTT. The encoded protein is CSARDYSGGGKLFF.

J is TRBJ2-2 and V is TRBV7-2; D remains unclear. Trimming left V 1 base short and J 4 bases short, with 7 bases between. CDR1 is SGHTA and CDR2 is FQGNSA in the germline V gene. The CDR3 loop spans 14 amino acids. CDR3 region: CASSLGRVTGELFF. The CDR3 bases are TGTGCCAGCAGCTTAGGCCGGGTCACCGGGGAGCTGTTTTTT.

This clonotype was counted a few times. The chain combines TRBV2 with TRBJ2-3; D tentatively fits TRBD1 or TRBD2 (6 bases each). The CDR3 totals 12 residues. CDR1 SNHLY and CDR2 FYNNEI come from the germline V gene. Deletions cut 8 bases from V and 6 bases from J, with 12 bases between. The CDR3 reads CASRLGGDTQYF. The CDR3 DNA sequence: TGTGCCAGCCGACTAGGGGGGGATACGCAGTATTTT.

Only a few counts were recorded for this clonotype. The chain combines TRBV5-1 with TRBJ1-2; weak D call: TRBD1 (6 bases). The V end was cut by 4 bases, the J end by 6 bases, with 13 bases between. The CDR3 is made up of 13 amino acids. CDR1 is SGHRS and CDR2 is YFSETQ in the germline V gene. As DNA, the CDR3 is TGCGCCAGCAGCCTTCAGGGGATCGATGGCTACACCTTC. Protein sequence: CASSLQGIDGYTF.

This clonotype was detected ten times or more. The chain links TRBV29-1 to TRBJ1-6; 9 bases agree with TRBD1. The CDR3 runs to 13 residues. The V and J ends lost 6 bases and 8 bases, in that order; junction bases with no gene match: 5. Germline CDR1 is SQVTM and CDR2 is ANQGSEA. This CDR3 reads CSVGRDRDSPLHF. DNA of the CDR3: TGCAGCGTGGGCCGGGACAGGGATTCACCCCTCCACTTT.

This clonotype was seen only a few times. This chain joins TRBV5-6 and TRBJ1-5, with unresolved D. Germline V gives CDR1 SGHDT, CDR2 YYEEEE. Trimming left V 4 bases short and J 0 bases short, with 11 bases between. The CDR3 is 15 amino acids. CDR3 region: CASSLSQYSNQPQHF. CDR3 DNA sequence: TGTGCCAGCAGCCTCTCCCAGTATAGCAATCAGCCCCAGCATTTT.

The chain has TRBV5-6 and TRBJ1-2; D might be TRBD1 (6 bases). The germline V and J ends were trimmed by 0 bases and 5 bases, with 11 bases remaining between them. The CDR3 consists of 14 residues. Germline CDR1 reads SGHDT; CDR2 reads YYEEEE. The CDR3 loop reads CASSLVTGRYGYTF. DNA for the CDR3: TGTGCCAGCAGCTTGGTAACAGGGAGGTATGGCTACACCTTC.

This rearrangement joins TRBV7-3 to TRBJ1-1, with a possible D match to TRBD1 (5 bases). The CDR3 runs to 16 residues. The V end lost 2 bases, the J end lost 0 bases, and 13 bases lay between the germline ends. CDR1 is SGHTA and CDR2 is FQGTGA in the germline V gene. The CDR3 bases are TGTGCCAGCAGCTTAGGGGGGGACGGATTGAACACTGAAGCTTTCTTT. It specifies CASSLGGDGLNTEAFF.

The chain has TRBV2 and TRBJ1-5; possibly TRBD1 for D (5 bases). This CDR3 has 14 amino acids. With 7 bases removed from V and 6 bases from J, the gap between germline ends came to 16 bases. CDR1 and CDR2 (germline): SNHLY, FYNNEI. This chain's CDR3 is CASTEGRGGQPQHF. In nucleotides, the CDR3 is TGTGCCAGCACCGAGGGGAGGGGCGGTCAGCCCCAGCATTTT.

Only a few counts were recorded for this clonotype. The rearrangement joins TRBV15 to TRBJ1-2; D unresolved. Looked up from germline, CDR1 is LNHNV and CDR2 is YYDKDF (reference sequence). The CDR3 has 15 amino acids. V was trimmed by 0 bases and J by 0 bases, leaving 8 bases between them. CDR3 sequence (DNA): TGTGCCACCAGCAGAGATAAACCTTCTAACTATGGCTACACCTTC. Amino acid sequence: CATSRDKPSNYGYTF.

This clonotype has ten or more counts. Germline and junction disagree at one end, which may indicate a read error. The rearrangement joins TRBV5-1 to TRBJ2-5; possible D gene TRBD1, 6 bases. The CDR3 spans 12 residues. Germline-derived CDR1 and CDR2 are SGHRS and YFSETQ. The CDR3 loop is CASSLQGETQYF. The CDR3 nucleotides read TGTGCCAGCAGCTTACAGGGAGAGACCCAGTACTTC.

The chain employs TRBV5-1 and TRBJ1-1; tentative D call: TRBD1 (5 bases). The CDR3 loop spans 15 amino acids. CDR1 is SGHRS, CDR2 YFSETQ, per germline. Trimming removed 4 bases at V and 1 base at J, with 14 bases between. In DNA form, the CDR3 reads TGCGCCAGCAGCCTTTGGCGGGGGAGGAACACTGAAGCTTTCTTT. Translated, it gives CASSLWRGRNTEAFF.

This chain connects TRBV7-9 to TRBJ2-5, with D perhaps matching TRBD1 or TRBD2 (5 bases each). Germline V lookup: CDR1 SEHNR, CDR2 FQNEAQ (reference sequence). V dropped 5 bases and J dropped 1 base, with 23 bases sitting between them. CDR3 length equals 18 residues. The CDR3 DNA is TGTGCCAGCAGCACCCCCACACTCAGGGAGAGCGGCCAAGAGACCCAGTACTTC. This translates into CASSTPTLRESGQETQYF.

This clonotype occurred many times. The V call is TRBV7-6, the J call TRBJ2-2; 10 bases are shared with TRBD2. Unmatched junction bases numbered 1, after V lost 1 base and J lost 5 bases. The CDR3 length is 15 residues. Germline CDR1 is SGHVS and CDR2 is FNYEAQ. In DNA form, the CDR3 reads TGTGCCAGCAGCTTAGGAGCGGGGGGGACCGGGGAGCTGTTTTTT. It encodes CASSLGAGGTGELFF.

The table lists this clonotype with many counts. The chain is built from TRBV6-6 and TRBJ2-7; no definite D call. The V end lost 6 bases, the J end lost 4 bases, and 13 bases lay between the germline ends. There are 13 residues in the CDR3. Germline V gives CDR1 MNHNY, CDR2 SVGAGI (reference sequence). CDR3 sequence reads: CASRPGPLYEQYV. The CDR3 DNA follows: TGTGCCAGCAGACCCGGCCCGCTATACGAGCAGTACGTC.

This clonotype was picked up many times. V usage is TRBV12-3 or TRBV12-4 and J usage is TRBJ1-4, with TRBD1 matching over 8 bases. V shed 6 bases, J shed 8 bases, and the junction held 8 bases outside the gene matches. The CDR3 runs to 14 residues. This CDR3 is CASSPTGVVEKLFF. CDR3 nucleotide sequence: TGTGCCAGCAGCCCGACAGGGGTAGTGGAAAAACTGTTTTTT.

The rearrangement joins TRBV20-1 to TRBJ2-4, with D uncertain. Trimming took off 1 base at V and 1 base at J, with 5 bases between the two ends. Germline V CDR1 and CDR2: DFQATT, SNEGSKA (reference sequence). The CDR3 is made up of 13 amino acids. For the CDR3, the DNA is TGCAGTGCTAGAGGAGCGGCCAAAAACATTCAGTACTTC. It is translated as CSARGAAKNIQYF.

This clonotype was counted ten times or more. This chain links TRBV12-3 or TRBV12-4 with TRBJ1-6; no reliable D call. The CDR3 is made up of 15 amino acids. Trimming pared 3 bases from V and 7 bases from J, leaving 13 bases between. This chain's CDR3 is CASSFQGPANSPLHF. Here the CDR3 DNA reads TGTGCCAGCAGTTTTCAAGGGCCGGCAAATTCACCCCTCCACTTT.

Here the CDR3 DNA reads TGTGCCGCATCCCTGGGACTAGCGGGGGGGGGCAATGAGCAGTTCTTC. It codes for CAASLGLAGGGNEQFF. The chain couples TRBV6-6 to TRBJ2-1, with 16 bases lining up with TRBD2. The V gene end was trimmed by 11 bases and the J gene end by 6 bases; junction bases not matched to a gene: 10. Per the germline V gene, CDR1 is MNHNY and CDR2 is SVGAGI (reference sequence). This CDR3 contains 16 residues.

The chain recombines TRBV4-2 with TRBJ2-2; no clear D gene. The germline V and J ends were trimmed by 0 bases and 7 bases, with 21 bases remaining between them. The CDR3 is made up of 18 amino acids. CDR1 is LGHNA, CDR2 YNFKEQ, per germline. The CDR3 protein is CASSQEIVRAGLSGELFF. CDR3 in DNA: TGTGCCAGCAGCCAAGAGATCGTCCGGGCAGGTTTGAGCGGGGAGCTGTTTTTT.

This clonotype was seen more than once but under ten times. The J gene is TRBJ1-2, the V gene TRBV4-3; 9 bases fit TRBD1. J was trimmed by 5 bases and V by 3 bases; bases with no gene match: 1. The CDR3 extends over 13 amino acids. Germline V gives CDR1 LGHNA, CDR2 YSLEER. CDR3 sequence reads: CASSQGTGYGYTF. The CDR3 nucleotides are TGCGCCAGCAGCCAGGGGACAGGGTATGGCTACACCTTC.